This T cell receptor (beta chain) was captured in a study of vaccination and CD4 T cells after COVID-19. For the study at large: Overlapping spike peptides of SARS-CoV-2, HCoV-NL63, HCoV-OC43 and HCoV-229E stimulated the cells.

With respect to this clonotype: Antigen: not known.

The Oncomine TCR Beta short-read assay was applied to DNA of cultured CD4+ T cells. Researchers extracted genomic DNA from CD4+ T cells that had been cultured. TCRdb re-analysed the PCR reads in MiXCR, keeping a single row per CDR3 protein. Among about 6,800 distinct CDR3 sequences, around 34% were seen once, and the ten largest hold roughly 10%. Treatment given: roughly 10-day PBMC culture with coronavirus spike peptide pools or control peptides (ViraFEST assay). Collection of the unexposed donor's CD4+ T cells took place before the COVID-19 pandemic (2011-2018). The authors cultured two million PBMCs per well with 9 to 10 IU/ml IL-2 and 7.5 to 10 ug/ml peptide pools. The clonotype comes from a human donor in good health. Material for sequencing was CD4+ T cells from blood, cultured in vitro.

In DNA form, the CDR3 reads TGCGCCAGCAGCGATCGGGTCGGGACTGAAGCTTTCTTT. It encodes CASSDRVGTEAFF. This chain uses TRBV5-1 with TRBJ1-1; no clear D. V was shortened by 4 bases and J by 5 bases, with 12 bases between the two germline ends. In germline, CDR1 is SGHRS, CDR2 YFSETQ. The CDR3 is 13 amino acids.